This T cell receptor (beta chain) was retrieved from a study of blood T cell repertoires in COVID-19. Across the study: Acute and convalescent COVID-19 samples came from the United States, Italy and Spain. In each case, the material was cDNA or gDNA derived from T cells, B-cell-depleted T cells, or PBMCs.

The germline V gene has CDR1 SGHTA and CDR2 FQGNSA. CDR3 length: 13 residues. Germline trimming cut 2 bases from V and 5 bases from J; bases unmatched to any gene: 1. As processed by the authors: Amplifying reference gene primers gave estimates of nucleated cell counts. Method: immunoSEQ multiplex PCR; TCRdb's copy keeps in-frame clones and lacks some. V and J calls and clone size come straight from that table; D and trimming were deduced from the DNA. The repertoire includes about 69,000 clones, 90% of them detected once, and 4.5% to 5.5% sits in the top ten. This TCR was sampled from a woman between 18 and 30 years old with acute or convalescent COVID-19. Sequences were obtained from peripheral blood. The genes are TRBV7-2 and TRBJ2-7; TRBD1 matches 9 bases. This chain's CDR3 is CASSLRDRDEQYF. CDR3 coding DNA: TGTGCCAGCAGCTTACGGGACAGGGACGAGCAGTACTTC.